A single sample gave rise to the 6 T cell receptor beta chains below, sequenced in a study of CD8+ T cells in alopecia areata. Described treatment: oral pan-JAK inhibitor, 5-10 mg twice daily. Extraction of RNA preceded its reverse transcription into cDNA, which served as the sequencing template. Some clones are missing from TCRdb's copy, which holds only in-frame ones; the method was immunoSEQ multiplex PCR. The sample has fewer than 200,000 clones; roughly 62% are singletons. The source was CD8+ T cells sorted from blood, collected at week 24, from a patient treated with tofacitinib. The receptors were sampled from a human donor with alopecia areata.

This clone was picked up a small number of times. The J gene is TRBJ2-2, the V gene TRBV7-9; 9 nucleotides line up with TRBD1. V was pared by 4 bases and J by 1 base, with 4 bases of the junction left unmatched. The CDR3 sequence is 16 residues long. CDR1 SEHNR and CDR2 FQNEAQ come from the germline V gene (reference sequence). CDR3 DNA: TGTGCCAGCAGCTCCTGGGACAGGGAGAACACCGGGGAGCTGTTTTTT. It specifies CASSSWDRENTGELFF.

This clone was detected a few times. The CDR3 DNA reads TGTGCCAGCAGTGAAGGGTACAGCGCCACCCAAGAGACCCAGTACTTC. It translates to CASSEGYSATQETQYF. V gene TRBV6-1 combines with J gene TRBJ2-5; unclear D gene. Germline CDR1 and CDR2: MNHNS and SASEGT. Deletions cut 1 base from V and 1 base from J, with 13 bases between. The CDR3 length is 16 residues.

The gene calls are TRBV6-5 and TRBJ2-3; perhaps TRBD2 as D (5 bases). The CDR3 runs to 15 residues. The germline V gene has CDR1 MNHEY and CDR2 SVGAGI. V was shortened by 2 bases and J by 5 bases, with 14 bases between the two germline ends. CDR3 loop: CASSYDLLRGDTQYF. Written as DNA, the CDR3 is TGTGCCAGCAGTTACGATCTGCTTCGGGGAGATACGCAGTATTTT.

The sample holds one count of this clone. The V call is TRBV12-5, the J call TRBJ1-6; D unclear. V was trimmed by 5 bases and J by 12 bases, leaving 8 bases between them. The germline gives CDR1 LGHNT, CDR2 FRNRAP. The CDR3 is made up of 11 amino acids. The chain's CDR3 is CASGPTEPLHF. As DNA, the CDR3 is TGTGCTAGTGGTCCGACGGAACCCCTCCACTTT.

This chain joins TRBV9 and TRBJ1-2, with 8 bases lining up with TRBD1. V was clipped by 2 bases and J by 2 bases; unmatched bases: 2. The CDR3 is 14 residues long. Germline V lookup: CDR1 SGDLS, CDR2 YYNGEE. CDR3 loop: CASSVRTGNYGYTF. For the CDR3, the DNA is TGTGCCAGCAGCGTCAGGACAGGGAACTATGGCTACACCTTC.

The rearrangement uses TRBV6-5 and TRBJ2-1; possibly TRBD1 for D (6 bases). This CDR3 is built from 14 residues. Trimming removed 8 bases at V and 4 bases at J, with 15 bases between. CDR1 is MNHEY, CDR2 SVGAGI, per germline. The CDR3 region is CASGSGGGYNEQFF. The CDR3 DNA follows: TGTGCCAGCGGATCTGGGGGCGGGTACAATGAGCAGTTCTTC.